The 6 T cell receptor beta chains listed next were all sequenced from one sample in a study of shared clonotypes between healthy human individuals. Measured with immunoSEQ multiplex PCR; TCRdb has only the in-frame clones, and not every one. Of some 2,000,000 clones in the sample, approximately 94% were seen once. Naivety among CD8 cells was defined by CD45RO negativity and positive CCR7 selection, thereby excluding terminally differentiated effector memory CD45RA+ cells. The sample was naive CD8+ T cells sorted from blood. These receptor sequences come from a man between 18 and 29 years old in good health.

The chain links TRBV6-5 to TRBJ1-2, with D perhaps TRBD1 (5 bases). Trimming took off 4 bases at V and 2 bases at J, with 11 bases between the two ends. Germline-derived CDR1 and CDR2 are MNHEY and SVGAGI. The CDR3 loop spans 14 amino acids. CDR3 DNA sequence: TGTGCCAGCAGTTCCTACAGACAGAACTATGGCTACACCTTC. Residues: CASSSYRQNYGYTF.

This chain uses TRBV4-3 with TRBJ2-1; 7 bases map to TRBD2. The CDR3 has 16 residues. Germline V CDR1 and CDR2: LGHNA, YSLEER. J lost 1 base, V lost 1 base, and 4 bases had no gene match. CDR3 region: CASSQVPSGSYNEQFF. The CDR3 DNA sequence: TGCGCCAGCAGCCAAGTTCCTAGCGGTTCCTACAATGAGCAGTTCTTC.

V gene TRBV6-5 combines with J gene TRBJ2-2, with 8 bases that match TRBD2. Per the germline V gene, CDR1 is MNHEY and CDR2 is SVGAGI. The trim removed 8 bases at V and 7 bases at J, leaving 9 bases unmatched. There are 14 residues in the CDR3. CDR3 sequence reads: CASLERGGVGELFF. The CDR3 DNA reads as TGTGCCAGCTTGGAACGGGGGGGCGTCGGGGAGCTGTTTTTT.

The chain recombines TRBV6-5 with TRBJ1-2; D might be TRBD1 (5 bases). Trimming cost V 4 bases and J 4 bases, with 10 bases left between them. Looked up from germline, CDR1 is MNHEY and CDR2 is SVGAGI. The CDR3 length is 13 residues. In nucleotides, the CDR3 is TGTGCCAGCAGTTTGGACACGTTCTATGGCTACACCTTC. Protein sequence: CASSLDTFYGYTF.

In this sample, this clone turned up once. The rearrangement joins TRBV5-4 to TRBJ2-7; tentatively, D is TRBD2 (6 bases). The CDR3 length is 13 residues. CDR1 is SGHNT and CDR2 is YYREEE in the germline V gene (reference sequence). V lost 3 bases and J 5 bases, leaving 12 bases between the germline ends. CDR3 residues: CASSWVGGDEQYF. The CDR3 DNA reads TGTGCCAGCAGCTGGGTCGGAGGGGACGAGCAGTACTTC. The full variable domain, with the rest looked up from reference TRBV5-4 and TRBJ2-7, is ETGVTQSPTHLIKTRGQQVTLRCSSQSGHNTVSWYQQALGQGPQFIFQYYREEENGRGNFPPRFSGLQFPNYSSELNVNALELDDSALYLCASSWVGGDEQYFGPGTRLTVT.

This chain joins TRBV16 and TRBJ2-7; D call uncertain. The CDR3 has 13 amino acids. The V gene lost 0 bases and the J gene lost 3 bases, with 6 bases spanning the gap. The germline CDR1 and CDR2 sequences are KGHSY and FQNENV. The CDR3 sequence: CASSQSVHYEQYF. The DNA for the CDR3 is TGTGCCAGCAGCCAATCCGTCCACTACGAGCAGTACTTC.